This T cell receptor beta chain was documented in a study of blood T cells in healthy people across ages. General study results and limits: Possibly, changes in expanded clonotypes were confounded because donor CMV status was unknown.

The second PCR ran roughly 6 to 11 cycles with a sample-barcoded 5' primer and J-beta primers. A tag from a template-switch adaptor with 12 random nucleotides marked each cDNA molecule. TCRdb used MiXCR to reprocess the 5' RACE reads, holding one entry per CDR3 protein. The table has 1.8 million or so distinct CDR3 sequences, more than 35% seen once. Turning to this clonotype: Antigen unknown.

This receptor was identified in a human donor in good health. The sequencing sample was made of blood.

Here the CDR3 DNA reads TGTGCCAGCAGCCCTCGGACTAGCGGGAGGGGAGATACGCAGTATTTT. This encodes CASSPRTSGRGDTQYF. The chain couples TRBV3-1 to TRBJ2-3; 15 nucleotides align to TRBD2. Germline V gives CDR1 LGHDT, CDR2 YNNKEL (reference sequence). The CDR3 runs 16 residues. Trimming removed 4 bases from V and 5 bases from J; junction bases left unmatched: 4.